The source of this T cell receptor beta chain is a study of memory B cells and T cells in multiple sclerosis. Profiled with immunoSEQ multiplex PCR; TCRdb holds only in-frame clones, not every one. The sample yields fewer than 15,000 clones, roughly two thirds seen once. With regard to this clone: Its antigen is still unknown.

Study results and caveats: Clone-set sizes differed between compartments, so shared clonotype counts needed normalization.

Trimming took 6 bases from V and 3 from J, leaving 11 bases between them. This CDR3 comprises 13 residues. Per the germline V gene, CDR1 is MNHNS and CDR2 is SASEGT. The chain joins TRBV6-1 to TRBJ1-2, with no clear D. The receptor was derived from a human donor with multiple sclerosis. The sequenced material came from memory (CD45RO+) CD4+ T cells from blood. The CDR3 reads CASRAAGDYGYTF. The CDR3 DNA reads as TGTGCCAGCAGGGCGGCGGGCGACTATGGCTACACCTTC.